The entry below describes one T cell receptor beta chain. Antigen unknown. Thymus tissue was removed during corrective cardiac surgery. Corrective surgery for congenital heart defects was being performed on the healthy Finnish infants who served as donors. The germline V gene encodes CDR1 ENHRY and CDR2 SYGVKD. Trimming took off 4 bases at V and 6 bases at J, with 16 bases between the two ends. The CDR3 has 14 amino acids. This sample is drawn from a study of human thymus T cells. Study observations and caveats: Blood and thymic repertoires both appeared biased in V and J gene usage. Unrelated individuals were reported by related research to share highly overlapping thymic repertoires.

Some clones are missing from TCRdb's copy, which holds only in-frame ones; the method was immunoSEQ multiplex PCR. The sample has approximately 71,000 clones, roughly 95% seen once. Sequencing was carried out using thymus tissue. The rearrangement uses TRBV10-3 and TRBJ2-7; D tentatively fits TRBD1 or TRBD2 (5 bases each). The clonotype originates from a girl under two years old with a congenital heart defect but otherwise immunologically healthy. The CDR3 reads CAISGDPRDVEQYF. The CDR3, as DNA: TGTGCCATCAGTGGGGACCCTCGCGACGTCGAGCAGTACTTC.